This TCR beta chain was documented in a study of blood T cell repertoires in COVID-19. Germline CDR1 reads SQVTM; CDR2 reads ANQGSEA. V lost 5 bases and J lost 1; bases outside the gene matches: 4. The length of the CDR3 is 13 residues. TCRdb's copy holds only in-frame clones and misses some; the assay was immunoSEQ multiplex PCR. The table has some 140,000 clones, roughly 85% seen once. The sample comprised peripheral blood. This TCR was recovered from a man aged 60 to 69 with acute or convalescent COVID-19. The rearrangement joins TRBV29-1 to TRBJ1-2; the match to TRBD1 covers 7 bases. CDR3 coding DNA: TGCAGCGTTTGGGACAGCTATAACTATGGCTACACCTTC. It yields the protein CSVWDSYNYGYTF.